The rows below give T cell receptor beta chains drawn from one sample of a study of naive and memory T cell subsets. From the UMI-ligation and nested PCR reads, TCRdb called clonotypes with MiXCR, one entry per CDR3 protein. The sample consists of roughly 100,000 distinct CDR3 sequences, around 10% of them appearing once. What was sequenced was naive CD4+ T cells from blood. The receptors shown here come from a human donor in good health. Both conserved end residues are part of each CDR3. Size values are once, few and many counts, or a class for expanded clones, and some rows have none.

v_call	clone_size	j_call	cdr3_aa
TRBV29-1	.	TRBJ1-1	CSVVGGISEAFF
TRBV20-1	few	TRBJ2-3	CSARISGALRLDTQYF
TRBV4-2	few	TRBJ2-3	CVSSQKEGPEWASGDTDTQYF
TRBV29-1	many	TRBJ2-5	CSVVGLGTQYF
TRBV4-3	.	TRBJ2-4	CASSQSGTTKNIQYF
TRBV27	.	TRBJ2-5	CASSLYTVGGQETQYF
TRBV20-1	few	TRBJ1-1	CSAIQGANTEAFF
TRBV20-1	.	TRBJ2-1	CSARGGLAGVNGEQFF
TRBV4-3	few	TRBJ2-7	CASSQAGTSGGHEQYF
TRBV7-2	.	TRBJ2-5	CASSLSVAGGWQETQYF
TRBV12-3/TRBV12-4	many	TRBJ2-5	CASSLALGGQAKTQYF
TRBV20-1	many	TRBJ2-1	CSARDPGQGDNEQFF
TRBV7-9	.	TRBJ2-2	CASSRWGGNTGELFF
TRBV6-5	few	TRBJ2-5	CASRMGQFSAAYF
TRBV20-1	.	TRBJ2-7	CSAGGGEISYEQYF
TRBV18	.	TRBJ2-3	CASSPGGLAGGTDTQYF
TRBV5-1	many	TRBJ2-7	CASSLGGGPQAYEQYF
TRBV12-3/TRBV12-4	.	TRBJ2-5	CASSFLTQETQYF
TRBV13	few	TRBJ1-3	CASSKRGFVTSSGNTIYF
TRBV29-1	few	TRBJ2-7	CSVVQDFSSYEQYF
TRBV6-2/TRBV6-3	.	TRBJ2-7	CASRRAGVSEQYF
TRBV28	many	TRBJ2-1	CASGLQGYNEQFF
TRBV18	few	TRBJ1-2	CASSPSAGVDGYTF
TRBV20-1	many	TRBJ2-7	CSARGVRSSYEQYF
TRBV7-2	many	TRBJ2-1	CASSPNGGQGWYEQFF
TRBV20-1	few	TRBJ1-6	CSARVGQGDSPLHF
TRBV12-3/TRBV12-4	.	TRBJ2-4	CASSSRPTGIQYF
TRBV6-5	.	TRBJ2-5	CASSYVGSGTQYF
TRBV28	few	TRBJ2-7	CASSSGTGNSYEQYF
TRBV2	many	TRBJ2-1	CASNKQGYEQFF
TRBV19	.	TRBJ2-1	CASSFDRSSYNEQFF
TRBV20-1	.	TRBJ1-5	CSARRQGHNQPQHF
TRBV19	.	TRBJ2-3	CASRVSGGDTQYF
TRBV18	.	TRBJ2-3	CASSPRQGEGHTDTQYF
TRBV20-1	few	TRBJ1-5	CSAMGRGSHQPQHF
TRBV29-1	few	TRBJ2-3	CSALGVSDTQYF
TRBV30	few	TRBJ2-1	CAWSGGASSYNEQFF
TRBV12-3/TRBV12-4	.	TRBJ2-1	CASSHGTFSYNEQFF
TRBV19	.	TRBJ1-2	CASTRSRLFVYGYTF
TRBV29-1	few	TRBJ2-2	CSVVRRGRTGELFF